The following is a T cell receptor beta chain sequence with its context. Its antigen is not known. Trimming stripped 5 bases from V and 3 bases from J, with 10 bases between. Per germline, CDR1 MRHNA and CDR2 SNTAGT. This CDR3 contains 13 residues. This specimen belongs to a study of OX40 agonist ivuxolimab in advanced cancers. For the study at large: While on treatment, patients had intravenous ivuxolimab at 0.01 to 10 mg/kg every 2 weeks.

Whole-study results and caveats: CD4+ T cells averaged fewer expanded clones than CD8+ T cells.

Some clones are missing from TCRdb's copy, which holds only in-frame ones; the method was immunoSEQ multiplex PCR. The sample lists around 140,000 clones, more than 85% seen once, with more than 1% in the top ten. Specimen: CD4+ or CD8+ T cells sorted from blood, collected in a trial of the OX40 agonist ivuxolimab. The chain has TRBV6-4 and TRBJ1-2; unclear D gene. This sequence was found in an adult with an advanced solid tumor such as melanoma, head and neck, liver or kidney cancer. DNA for the CDR3: TGTGCCAGCAGTAACTTAATATACTATGGCTACACCTTC. Residues: CASSNLIYYGYTF.